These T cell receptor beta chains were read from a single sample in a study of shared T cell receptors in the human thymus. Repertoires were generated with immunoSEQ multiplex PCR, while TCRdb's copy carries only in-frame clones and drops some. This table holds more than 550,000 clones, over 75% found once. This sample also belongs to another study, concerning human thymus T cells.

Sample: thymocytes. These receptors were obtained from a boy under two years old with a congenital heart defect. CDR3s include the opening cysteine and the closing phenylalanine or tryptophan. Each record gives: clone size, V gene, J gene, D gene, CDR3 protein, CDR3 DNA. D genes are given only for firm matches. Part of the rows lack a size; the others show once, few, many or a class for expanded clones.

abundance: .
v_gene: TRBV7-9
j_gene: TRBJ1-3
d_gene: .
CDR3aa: CASSLGGGLSGNTIYF
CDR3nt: TGTGCCAGCAGCTTAGGTGGGGGCCTCTCTGGAAACACCATATATTTT

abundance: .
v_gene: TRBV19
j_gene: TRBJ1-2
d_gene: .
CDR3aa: CASNLRQGGYGYTF
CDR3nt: TGTGCCAGTAACCTCCGCCAAGGGGGATATGGCTACACCTTC

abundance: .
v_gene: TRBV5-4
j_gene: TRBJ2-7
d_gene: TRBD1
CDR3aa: CASSFLVGTDSYEQYF
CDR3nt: TGTGCCAGCAGCTTTTTAGTAGGGACAGACTCCTACGAGCAGTACTTC

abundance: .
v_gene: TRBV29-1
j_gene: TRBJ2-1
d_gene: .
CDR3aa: CSLTTGTGSYNEQFF
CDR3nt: TGCAGCTTAACGACCGGGACTGGCTCCTACAATGAGCAGTTCTTC

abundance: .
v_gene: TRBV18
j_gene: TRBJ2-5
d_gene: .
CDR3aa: CASSPRQPKETQYF
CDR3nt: TGTGCCAGCTCACCAAGACAGCCGAAAGAGACCCAGTACTTC

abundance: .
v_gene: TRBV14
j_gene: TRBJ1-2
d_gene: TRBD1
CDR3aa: CASSQGPQGEMGLRGYTF
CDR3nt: TGTGCCAGCAGCCAAGGCCCACAGGGGGAAATGGGATTGCGGGGCTACACCTTC

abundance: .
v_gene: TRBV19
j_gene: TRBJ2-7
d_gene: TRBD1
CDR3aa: CASSTFETGVEDEQYF
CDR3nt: TGTGCCAGTAGTACCTTCGAGACAGGGGTAGAGGACGAGCAGTACTTC

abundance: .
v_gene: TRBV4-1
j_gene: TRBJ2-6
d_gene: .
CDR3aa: CASSQAGYSGANVLTF
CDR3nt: TGCGCCAGCAGCCAAGCCGGGTACTCTGGGGCCAACGTCCTGACTTTC

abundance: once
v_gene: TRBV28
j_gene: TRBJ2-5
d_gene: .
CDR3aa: CASGHAGTSLEQYF
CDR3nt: TGTGCCAGCGGGCACGCCGGGACTTCCCTTGAGCAGTACTTC

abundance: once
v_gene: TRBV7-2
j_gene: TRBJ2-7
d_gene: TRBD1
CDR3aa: CASSPRQGVPYEQYF
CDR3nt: TGTGCCAGCAGCCCAAGACAGGGAGTCCCCTACGAGCAGTACTTC

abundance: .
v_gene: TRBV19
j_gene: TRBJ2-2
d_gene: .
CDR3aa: CASIGISTGELFF
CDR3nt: TGTGCCAGTATTGGCATTTCCACCGGGGAGCTGTTTTTT

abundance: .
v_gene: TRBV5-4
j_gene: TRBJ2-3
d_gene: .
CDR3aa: CASSLPTGTQYF
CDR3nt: TGTGCCAGCAGCCTACCGACTGGTACGCAGTATTTT

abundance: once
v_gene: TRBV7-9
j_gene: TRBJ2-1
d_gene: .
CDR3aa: CASRDAGGPYNEQFF
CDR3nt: TGTGCCAGCAGAGATGCAGGGGGGCCCTACAATGAGCAGTTCTTC

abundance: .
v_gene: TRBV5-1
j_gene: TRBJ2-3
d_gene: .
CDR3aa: CATTPTDRSTDTQYF
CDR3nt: TGCGCCACCACCCCCACAGACAGGAGCACAGATACGCAGTATTTT

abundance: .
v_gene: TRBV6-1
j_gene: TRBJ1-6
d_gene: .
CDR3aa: CASSEAGDEYGGANSPLHF
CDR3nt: TGTGCCAGCAGTGAAGCGGGGGACGAATATGGAGGGGCCAATTCACCCCTCCACTTT

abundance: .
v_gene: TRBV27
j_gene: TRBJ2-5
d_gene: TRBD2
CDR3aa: CASSKRTSGFQETQYF
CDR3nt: TGTGCCAGCAGTAAGAGGACTAGCGGGTTTCAAGAGACCCAGTACTTC

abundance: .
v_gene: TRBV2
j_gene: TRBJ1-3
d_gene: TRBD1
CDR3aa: CASNTLQGVAFSGNTIYF
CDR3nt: TGTGCCAGCAATACCTTACAGGGGGTAGCCTTCTCTGGAAACACCATATATTTT

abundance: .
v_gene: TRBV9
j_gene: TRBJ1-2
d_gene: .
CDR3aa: CASSVRGTANYGYTF
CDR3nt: TGTGCCAGCAGCGTACGGGGAACAGCTAACTATGGCTACACCTTC

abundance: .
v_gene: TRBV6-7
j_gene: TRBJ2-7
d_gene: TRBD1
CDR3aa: CASPPGTGFSYEQYF
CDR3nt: TGTGCCAGCCCCCCTGGGACAGGGTTTTCCTACGAGCAGTACTTC

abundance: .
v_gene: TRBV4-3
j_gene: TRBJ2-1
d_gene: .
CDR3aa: CASSQDPAGRSYNEQFF
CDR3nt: TGCGCCAGCAGCCAAGATCCGGCGGGAAGATCCTACAATGAGCAGTTCTTC

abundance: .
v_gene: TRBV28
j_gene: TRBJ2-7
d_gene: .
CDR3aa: CASSNSGYEQYF
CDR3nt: TGTGCCAGCAGTAACTCAGGCTACGAGCAGTACTTC

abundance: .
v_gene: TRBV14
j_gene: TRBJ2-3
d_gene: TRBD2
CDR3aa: CASSQAGGIDTQYF
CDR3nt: TGTGCCAGCAGCCAGGCGGGAGGAATAGATACGCAGTATTTT

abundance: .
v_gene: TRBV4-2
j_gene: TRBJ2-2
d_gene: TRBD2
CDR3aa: CASSHWTSGSLQDTGELFF
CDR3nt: TGTGCCAGCAGCCACTGGACTAGCGGGAGTCTTCAGGACACCGGGGAGCTGTTTTTT

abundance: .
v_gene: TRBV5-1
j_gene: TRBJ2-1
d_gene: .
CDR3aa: CASSLEGTYNEQFF
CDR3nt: TGCGCCAGCAGCTTGGAGGGGACCTACAATGAGCAGTTCTTC

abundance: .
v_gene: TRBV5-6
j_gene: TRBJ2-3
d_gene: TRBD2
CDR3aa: CASSLVLAGGIDTQYF
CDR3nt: TGTGCCAGCAGCTTGGTCTTAGCGGGGGGGATAGATACGCAGTATTTT

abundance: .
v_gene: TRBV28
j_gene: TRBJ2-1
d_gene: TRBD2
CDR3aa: CASTTTGVKGGLAGGLLNNEQFF
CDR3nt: TGTGCCAGCACCACAACTGGCGTGAAGGGCGGACTAGCGGGGGGCCTACTCAATAATGAGCAGTTCTTC

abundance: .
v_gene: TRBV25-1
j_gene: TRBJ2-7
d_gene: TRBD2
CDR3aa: CASSLSGRTAYEQYF
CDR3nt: TGTGCCAGCAGTCTTAGCGGGAGAACGGCCTACGAGCAGTACTTC

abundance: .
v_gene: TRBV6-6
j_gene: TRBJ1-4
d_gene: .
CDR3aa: CASSSLSGRGNEKLFF
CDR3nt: TGTGCCAGCAGTTCGTTAAGCGGCAGGGGTAATGAAAAACTGTTTTTT

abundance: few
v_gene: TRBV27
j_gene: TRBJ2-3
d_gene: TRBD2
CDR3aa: CASSTRLAGPDTQYF
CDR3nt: TGTGCCAGCAGTACACGACTAGCGGGACCAGATACGCAGTATTTT

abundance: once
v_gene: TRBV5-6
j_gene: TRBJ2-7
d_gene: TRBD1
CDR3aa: CASSPGQVEYEQYF
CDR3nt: TGTGCCAGCAGCCCAGGACAGGTTGAATACGAGCAGTACTTC

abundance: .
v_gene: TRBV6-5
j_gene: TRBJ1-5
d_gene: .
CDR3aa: CATQPTGAEQPQHF
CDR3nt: TGTGCCACCCAGCCGACAGGCGCAGAACAGCCCCAGCATTTT

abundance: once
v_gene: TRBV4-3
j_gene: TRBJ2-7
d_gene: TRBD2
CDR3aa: CASSLGTAGGMKGEQYF
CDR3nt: TGCGCCAGCAGCCTCGGGACCGCGGGGGGGATGAAGGGCGAGCAGTACTTC

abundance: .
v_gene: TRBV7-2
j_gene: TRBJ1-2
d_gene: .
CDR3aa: CASSSRDLDYGYTF
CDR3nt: TGTGCCAGCAGCTCAAGGGACTTGGACTATGGCTACACCTTC

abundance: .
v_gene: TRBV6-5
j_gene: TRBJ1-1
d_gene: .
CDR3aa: CASSAQGNTEAFF
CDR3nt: TGTGCCAGCAGCGCGCAGGGGAACACTGAAGCTTTCTTT

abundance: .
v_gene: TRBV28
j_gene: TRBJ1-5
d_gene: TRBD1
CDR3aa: CASSPNRDRGLNSNQPQHF
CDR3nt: TGTGCCAGCAGCCCTAACCGGGACAGGGGCCTCAATAGCAATCAGCCCCAGCATTTT

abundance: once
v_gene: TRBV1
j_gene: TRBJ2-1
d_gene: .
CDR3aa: CTSSLGGGGHNEQFF
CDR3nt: TGCACCAGCAGCCTCGGCGGGGGGGGGCACAATGAGCAGTTCTTC

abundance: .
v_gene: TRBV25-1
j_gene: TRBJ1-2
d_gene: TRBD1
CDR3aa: CASSELGQNYGYTF
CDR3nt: TGTGCCAGCAGTGAGTTGGGACAGAACTATGGCTACACCTTC

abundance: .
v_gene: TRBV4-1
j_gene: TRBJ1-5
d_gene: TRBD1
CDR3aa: CASSEGQGNQPQHF
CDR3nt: TGCGCCAGCAGCGAGGGACAGGGCAATCAGCCCCAGCATTTT

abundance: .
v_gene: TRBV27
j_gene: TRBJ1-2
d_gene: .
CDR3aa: CASSFRSRFNYGYTF
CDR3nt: TGTGCCAGCAGTTTTCGGTCTCGGTTTAACTATGGCTACACCTTC

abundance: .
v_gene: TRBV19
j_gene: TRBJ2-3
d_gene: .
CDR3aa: CASTRTTRTDTQYF
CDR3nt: TGTGCCAGTACCAGGACTACCCGCACAGATACGCAGTATTTT

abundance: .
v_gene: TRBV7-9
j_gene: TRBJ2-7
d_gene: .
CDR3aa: CASSCRGQSGEQYF
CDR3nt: TGTGCCAGCAGCTGCAGGGGACAATCGGGGGAGCAGTACTTC

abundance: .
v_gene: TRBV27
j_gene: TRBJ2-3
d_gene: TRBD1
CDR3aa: CASSLGQGTQYF
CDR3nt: TGTGCCAGCAGTTTAGGACAGGGCACGCAGTATTTT

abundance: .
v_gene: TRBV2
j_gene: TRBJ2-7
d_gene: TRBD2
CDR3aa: CASSEGLAGSSYEQYF
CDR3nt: TGTGCCAGCAGTGAAGGACTAGCGGGATCCTCCTACGAGCAGTACTTC

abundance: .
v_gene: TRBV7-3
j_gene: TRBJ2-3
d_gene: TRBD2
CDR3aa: CASSESGGPPDTQYF
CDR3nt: TGTGCCAGCAGCGAAAGCGGGGGGCCCCCAGATACGCAGTATTTT

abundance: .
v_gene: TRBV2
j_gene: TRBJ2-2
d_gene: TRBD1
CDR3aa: CASSESRGRSGELFF
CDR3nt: TGTGCCAGCAGTGAATCCAGGGGGCGTTCCGGGGAGCTGTTTTTT

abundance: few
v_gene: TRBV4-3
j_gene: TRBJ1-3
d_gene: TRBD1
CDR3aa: CASSQDLNRGKGNTIYF
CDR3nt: TGCGCCAGCAGCCAAGATTTGAACAGGGGGAAAGGAAACACCATATATTTT

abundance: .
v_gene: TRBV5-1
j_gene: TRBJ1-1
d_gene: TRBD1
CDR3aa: CASSLRGQGRSAYPKDPEAFF
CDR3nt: TGCGCCAGCAGCTTGAGGGGACAGGGAAGGTCGGCTTACCCTAAAGACCCTGAAGCTTTCTTT

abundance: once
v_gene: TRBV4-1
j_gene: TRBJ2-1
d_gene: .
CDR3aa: CASSQDFGLLYNEQFF
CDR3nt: TGCGCCAGCAGCCAAGATTTTGGACTACTCTACAATGAGCAGTTCTTC

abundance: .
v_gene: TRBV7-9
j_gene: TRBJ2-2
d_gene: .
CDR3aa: CASSSHFGELFF
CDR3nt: TGTGCCAGCAGCTCCCACTTCGGGGAGCTGTTTTTT

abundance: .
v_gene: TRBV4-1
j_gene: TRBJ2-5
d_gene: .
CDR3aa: CASSQADSAETQYF
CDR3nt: TGCGCCAGCAGCCAGGCGGACTCCGCGGAGACCCAGTACTTC

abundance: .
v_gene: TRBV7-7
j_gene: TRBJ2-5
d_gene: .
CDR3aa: CASSRILTDQETQYF
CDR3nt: TGTGCTAGCAGCCGTATATTGACAGACCAAGAGACCCAGTACTTC

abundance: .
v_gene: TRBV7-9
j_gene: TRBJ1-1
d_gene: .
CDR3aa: CAIFFRGNTEAFF
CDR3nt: TGTGCCATCTTCTTCAGGGGGAACACTGAAGCTTTCTTT

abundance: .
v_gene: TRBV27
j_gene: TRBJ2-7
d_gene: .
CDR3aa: CASSSLIRPIYEQYF
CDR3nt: TGTGCCAGCAGTTCCCTAATTCGTCCCATCTACGAGCAGTACTTC

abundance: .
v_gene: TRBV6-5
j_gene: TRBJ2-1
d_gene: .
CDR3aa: CASSYSRISGHQFF
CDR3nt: TGTGCCAGCAGTTACTCGCGCATTAGCGGCCATCAGTTCTTC

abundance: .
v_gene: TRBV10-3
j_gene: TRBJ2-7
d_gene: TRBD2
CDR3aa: CAISTRTAVSSGGPYEQYF
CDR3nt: TGTGCCATCAGTACACGGACAGCCGTATCTAGCGGGGGTCCTTACGAGCAGTACTTC

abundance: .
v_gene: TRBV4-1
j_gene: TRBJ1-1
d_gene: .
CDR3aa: CASSQDREGGTEAFF
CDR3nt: TGCGCCAGCAGCCAAGATCGGGAGGGGGGGACTGAAGCTTTCTTT

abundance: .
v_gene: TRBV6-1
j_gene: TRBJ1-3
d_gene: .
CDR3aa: CASSELQGNGNTIYF
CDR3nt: TGTGCCAGCAGTGAACTGCAGGGTAATGGAAACACCATATATTTT